This TCR beta chain was sequenced during a study of blood T cell repertoires in COVID-19. Per germline, CDR1 LGHNA and CDR2 YNFKEQ. V shed 0 bases and J 2 bases; nucleotides not matched to a gene: 8. This CDR3 has 18 amino acids. In the source study's methods: Counts of nucleated cells, estimated from reference gene primer amplification, were obtained. The repertoire was sequenced with immunoSEQ multiplex PCR; TCRdb's copy has only in-frame clones and lacks some. V and J calls plus clone size are reproduced from that table; the DNA served to infer D and trimming. The sample has around 48,000 clones; roughly 86% are singletons.

The chain combines TRBV4-2 with TRBJ2-3; 10 positions agree with TRBD2. The clonotype comes from a man aged 55 to 70 with active or convalescent COVID-19. Sequencing was carried out using peripheral blood. Here the CDR3 reads CASSQESGGALVTDTQYF. In DNA form, the CDR3 reads TGTGCCAGCAGCCAAGAAAGCGGGGGGGCCTTAGTCACAGATACGCAGTATTTT.